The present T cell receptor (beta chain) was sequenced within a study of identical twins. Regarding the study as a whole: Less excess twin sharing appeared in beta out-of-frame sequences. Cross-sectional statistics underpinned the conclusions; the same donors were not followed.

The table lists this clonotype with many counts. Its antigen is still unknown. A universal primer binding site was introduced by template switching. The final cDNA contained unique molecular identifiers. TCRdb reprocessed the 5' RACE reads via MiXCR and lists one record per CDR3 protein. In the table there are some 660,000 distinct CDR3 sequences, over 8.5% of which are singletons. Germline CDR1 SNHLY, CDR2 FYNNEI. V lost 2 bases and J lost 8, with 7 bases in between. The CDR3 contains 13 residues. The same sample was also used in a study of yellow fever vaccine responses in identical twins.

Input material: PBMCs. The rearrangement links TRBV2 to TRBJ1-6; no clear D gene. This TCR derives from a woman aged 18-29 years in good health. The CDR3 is CASSELGHSPLHF. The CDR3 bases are TGTGCCAGCAGTGAACTTGGCCATTCACCCCTCCACTTT.